This is a list of T cell receptor beta chains from one sample in a study of T cell responses to AZD1222 COVID-19 vaccine. Generated by immunoSEQ multiplex PCR, the TCRdb table keeps only in-frame clones and is missing some. The sample contains some 95,000 clones, about 89% of which appear only once. This material consisted of peripheral blood, taken on day 0 of AZD1222 vaccination. The source of these receptors is an adult in good health. Both conserved end residues are trimmed from each CDR3. Fields, in order: V gene, D gene, CDR3 protein. A D gene is named only where the DNA matches it firmly.

TRBV6-5 - ASRSQVPEAF
TRBV11-2 TRBD1 ASSLRTGPILGNTGELF
TRBV11-2 - ASSVSLNTEAF
TRBV21-1 - ASSKIKAGQTNEKLF
TRBV18 TRBD1 ASSPPTGGNTGELF
TRBV28 - ASSLEGLGAF
TRBV5-1 TRBD1 ASSPGQGAYGYT
TRBV2 TRBD1 ASSVGQGVYNSPLH
TRBV5-6 - ASSFFQLNSPLH
TRBV5-3 - ARSLYRPMNQNTEAF
TRBV15 TRBD1 ATSRARDSSYEQY
TRBV25-1 - ASSEVGTSYGYT
TRBV19 - ASIKAGVTEAF
TRBV5-1 - ASSRGGDTEAF
TRBV30 - AWGENYGYT
TRBV3-1/TRBV3-2 TRBD2 ASSPLLSGGGYGQY
TRBV24-1 - ATGDSKVDEQF
TRBV6-2/TRBV6-3 - ASSPTGRVLGSNQPQH
TRBV20-1 - SAGIRDTQY
TRBV13 - ASSAGTLNIQY
TRBV5-1 TRBD1 ASRIEGGKFGYT
TRBV6-6 TRBD1 ASSYGADRGRQPQH
TRBV29-1 - SVARGDGDEQF
TRBV7-9 - ASSLESGWGYT
TRBV4-1 TRBD2 ASSQAFIRLAGESSYEQY
TRBV3-1/TRBV3-2 - ASSQDQSLVTGWHGYT
TRBV15 - ATSRAHSAYEQY
TRBV18 - ASSPSGGAEGYT
TRBV6-5 TRBD1 ASSYSGQGDQPQH
TRBV7-2 - ASSYGRTDTQY
TRBV9 TRBD2 ASSVGLAERTDTQY
TRBV19 - ASSSSFDGYT
TRBV7-3 TRBD1 ASSPGQGAQDEQF
TRBV9 - ASSVARGETQY
TRBV3-1/TRBV3-2 - ASSHTGHSYNEQF
TRBV4-2 TRBD1 ASSVRQGVEKLF
TRBV19 TRBD1 ASSRRQGAHGYT
TRBV9 TRBD1 ASSVATRQGIGEQF
TRBV10-3 TRBD1 ATGQGATNEKLF
TRBV5-1 - ASRSGGGSYEQY
TRBV7-2 TRBD1 ASSPRTGGAIRVREQY
TRBV11-2 TRBD1 ASRSGTGWTGELF
TRBV4-2 TRBD2 ASSQDPSGGYNTGELF
TRBV13 - ASSPLTGNTEAF
TRBV27 - ASSLAGGNYGYT